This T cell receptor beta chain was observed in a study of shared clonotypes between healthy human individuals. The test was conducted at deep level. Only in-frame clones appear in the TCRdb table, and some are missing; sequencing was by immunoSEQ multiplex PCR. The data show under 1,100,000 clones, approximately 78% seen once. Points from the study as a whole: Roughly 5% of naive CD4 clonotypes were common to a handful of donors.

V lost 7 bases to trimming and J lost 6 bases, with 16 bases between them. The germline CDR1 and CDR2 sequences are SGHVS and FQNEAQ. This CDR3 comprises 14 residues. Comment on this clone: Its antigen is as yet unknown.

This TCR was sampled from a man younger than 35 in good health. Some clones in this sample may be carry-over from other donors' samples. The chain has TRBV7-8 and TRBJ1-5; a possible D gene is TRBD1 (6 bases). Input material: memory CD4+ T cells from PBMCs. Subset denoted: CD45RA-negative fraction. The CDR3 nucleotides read TGTGCCAGCACCTCTAACAGGGTTACTCAGCCCCAGCATTTT. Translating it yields CASTSNRVTQPQHF. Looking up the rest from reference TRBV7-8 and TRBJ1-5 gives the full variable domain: GAGVSQSPRYKVAKRGQDVALRCDPISGHVSLFWYQQALGQGPEFLTYFQNEAQLDKSGLPSDRFFAERPEGSVSTLKIQRTQQEDSAVYLCASTSNRVTQPQHFGDGTRLSIL.